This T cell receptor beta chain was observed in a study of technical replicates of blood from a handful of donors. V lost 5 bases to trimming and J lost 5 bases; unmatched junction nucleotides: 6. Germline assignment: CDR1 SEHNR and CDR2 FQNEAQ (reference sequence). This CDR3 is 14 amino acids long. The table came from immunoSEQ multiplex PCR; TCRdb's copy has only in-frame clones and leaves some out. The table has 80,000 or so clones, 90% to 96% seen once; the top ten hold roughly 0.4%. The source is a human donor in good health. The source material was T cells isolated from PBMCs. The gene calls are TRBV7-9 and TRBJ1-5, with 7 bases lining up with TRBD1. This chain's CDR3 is CASSRTGDHQPQHF. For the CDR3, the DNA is TGTGCCAGCAGCCGGACAGGTGATCATCAGCCCCAGCATTTT.